The 7 T cell receptor beta chains below were found in one sample sequenced in a study of cytomegalovirus exposure and HLA in healthy donors. Data came from immunoSEQ multiplex PCR; TCRdb stores just in-frame clones and leaves some out. The profile shows tens of thousands of clones, under 95% of them singletons. The material sequenced was PBMCs. All receptors derive from a woman in her twenties or thirties in good health and CMV-seronegative.

This chain links TRBV6-5 with TRBJ2-5; 7 positions match TRBD1. The J segment lost 5 bases and the V segment lost 6 bases, leaving 3 bases of the junction unmatched. Germline V gene lookup returns CDR1 MNHEY and CDR2 SVGAGI. The CDR3 loop spans 12 amino acids. In nucleotides, the CDR3 is TGTGCCAGCAGAGGGGGCGGGGAGACCCAGTACTTC. It codes for CASRGGGETQYF.

V and J are TRBV20-1 and TRBJ1-2, with D possibly matching TRBD1 (5 bases). The CDR3 totals 11 residues. Trimming stripped 4 bases from V and 6 bases from J, with 9 bases between. Germline V gene lookup returns CDR1 DFQATT and CDR2 SNEGSKA (reference sequence). Written as DNA, the CDR3 is TGCAGTGCTAAGCAGGGAAATGGCTACACCTTC. The encoded protein is CSAKQGNGYTF.

The chain links TRBV7-9 to TRBJ1-1; 7 nucleotides agree with TRBD1. This CDR3 is built from 16 residues. The V gene's germline CDR1 is SEHNR and CDR2 FQNEAQ (reference sequence). The J segment lost 5 bases and the V segment lost 0 bases, leaving 9 bases of the junction unmatched. CDR3 protein: CASSLALDRVGTEAFF. The CDR3 DNA sequence: TGTGCCAGCAGCTTAGCCTTAGACAGGGTAGGTACTGAAGCTTTCTTT.

The chain is built from TRBV7-8 and TRBJ2-5; 15 bases align to TRBD2. In germline, CDR1 is SGHVS, CDR2 FQNEAQ. Trimming removed 5 bases from V and 5 bases from J; junction bases left unmatched: 9. The CDR3 has 17 amino acids. CDR3 bases: TGTGCCAGCAGCCCCGGACTAGCGGGGGGGCGGGGCGAGACCCAGTACTTC. Amino acid sequence: CASSPGLAGGRGETQYF.

V gene TRBV21-1 combines with J gene TRBJ1-3. TRBV21-1 is noted as a pseudogene. The CDR3 consists of 18 residues. The CDR3 loop reads CASRAGWADSSSGNTIYF. The DNA of the CDR3 is TGTGCCAGCAGGGCGGGGTGGGCGGACTCGAGCTCTGGAAACACCATATATTTT.

The chain has TRBV2 and TRBJ2-7, with D maybe TRBD2 (6 bases). V gave up 9 bases and J gave up 2 bases, with 17 bases separating them. The CDR3 has 14 residues. CDR1 is SNHLY, CDR2 FYNNEI, per germline. The DNA of the CDR3 is TGTGCCAGAGGGAGGCGGGACTCAACCTACGAGCAGTACTTC. This sequence encodes CARGRRDSTYEQYF. The full variable domain, in which reference TRBV2 and TRBJ2-7 provide the parts outside the CDR3, is EPEVTQTPSHQVTQMGQEVILRCVPISNHLYFYWYRQILGQKVEFLVSFYNNEISEKSEIFDDQFSVERPDGSNFTLKIRSTKLEDSAMYFCARGRRDSTYEQYFGPGTRLTVT.

The gene calls are TRBV5-1 and TRBJ1-3; D may be TRBD1 (6 bases). The CDR3 is made up of 15 amino acids. From germline, CDR1 is SGHRS and CDR2 YFSETQ. Trimming removed 3 bases from V and 0 bases from J, with 10 bases in between. The CDR3 spells CASSSGQISGNTIYF. The CDR3 DNA is TGCGCCAGCAGCTCGGGACAAATCTCTGGAAACACCATATATTTT.